The next 5 T cell receptor beta chains were all read from a single sample in a study of T cell changes during pregnancy in multiple sclerosis. The table came from immunoSEQ multiplex PCR; TCRdb's copy has only in-frame clones and leaves some out. The profile shows around 56,000 clones, roughly nine tenths of them singletons. The material sequenced was CD4+ T cells from peripheral blood mononuclear cells, taken in the first trimester of pregnancy. These receptors were taken from a female donor with multiple sclerosis, enrolled in a pregnancy study.

Only one count was recorded for this clone. The chain recombines TRBV19 with TRBJ1-1, with D maybe TRBD1 (5 bases). CDR1 is LNHDA and CDR2 is SQIVND in the germline V gene (reference sequence). V shed 6 bases and J shed 0 bases, with 14 bases lying between them. This CDR3 has 15 residues. The CDR3 region has the DNA TGTGCCAGTAGACCCCGACAGTATATGAACACTGAAGCTTTCTTT. Encoded protein: CASRPRQYMNTEAFF.

The chain joins TRBV6-6 to TRBJ1-1, with a tentative D call TRBD1 (5 bases). Trimming took off 10 bases at V and 5 bases at J, with 20 bases between the two ends. The CDR3 consists of 14 residues. Germline values: CDR1 MNHNY, CDR2 SVGAGI (reference sequence). The CDR3 DNA sequence: TGTGCCACTAAAACAGGAATTTCGGGTACTGAAGCTTTCTTT. Residues: CATKTGISGTEAFF.

This rearrangement joins TRBV7-2 to TRBJ2-2; D gene ambiguous. From germline, CDR1 is SGHTA and CDR2 FQGNSA. This CDR3 contains 15 residues. The germline V and J ends were trimmed by 2 bases and 3 bases, with 10 bases remaining between them. CDR3: CASSLLGSYTGELFF. The CDR3 nucleotides are TGTGCCAGCAGCTTACTGGGCAGTTACACCGGGGAGCTGTTTTTT.

The V and J genes are TRBV2 and TRBJ1-2, with a tentative D call TRBD1 (5 bases). Trimming stripped 5 bases from V and 7 bases from J, with 23 bases between. Germline V gene data show CDR1 as SNHLY and CDR2 as FYNNEI. CDR3 size: 16 residues. The CDR3 loop is CASSSPPGGVTGGYTF. The CDR3 DNA follows: TGTGCCAGCAGTTCCCCCCCGGGGGGGGTTACTGGTGGCTACACCTTC.

The rearrangement joins TRBV30 to TRBJ2-3; 10 nucleotides match TRBD2. V lost 3 bases to trimming and J lost 2 bases; unmatched junction nucleotides: 8. Germline CDR1 reads GTSNPN; CDR2 reads SVGIG (reference sequence). CDR3 size: 16 residues. CDR3 nucleotide sequence: TGTGCCTGGAGCAGGAATAGCGGGGGGCCCACAGATACGCAGTATTTT. It translates to CAWSRNSGGPTDTQYF. Variable domain in full (rest from reference TRBV30 and TRBJ2-3): SQTIHQWPATLVQPVGSPLSLECTVEGTSNPNLYWYRQAAGRGLQLLFYSVGIGQISSEVPQNLSASRPQDRQFILSSKKLLLSDSGFYLCAWSRNSGGPTDTQYFGPGTRLTVL.